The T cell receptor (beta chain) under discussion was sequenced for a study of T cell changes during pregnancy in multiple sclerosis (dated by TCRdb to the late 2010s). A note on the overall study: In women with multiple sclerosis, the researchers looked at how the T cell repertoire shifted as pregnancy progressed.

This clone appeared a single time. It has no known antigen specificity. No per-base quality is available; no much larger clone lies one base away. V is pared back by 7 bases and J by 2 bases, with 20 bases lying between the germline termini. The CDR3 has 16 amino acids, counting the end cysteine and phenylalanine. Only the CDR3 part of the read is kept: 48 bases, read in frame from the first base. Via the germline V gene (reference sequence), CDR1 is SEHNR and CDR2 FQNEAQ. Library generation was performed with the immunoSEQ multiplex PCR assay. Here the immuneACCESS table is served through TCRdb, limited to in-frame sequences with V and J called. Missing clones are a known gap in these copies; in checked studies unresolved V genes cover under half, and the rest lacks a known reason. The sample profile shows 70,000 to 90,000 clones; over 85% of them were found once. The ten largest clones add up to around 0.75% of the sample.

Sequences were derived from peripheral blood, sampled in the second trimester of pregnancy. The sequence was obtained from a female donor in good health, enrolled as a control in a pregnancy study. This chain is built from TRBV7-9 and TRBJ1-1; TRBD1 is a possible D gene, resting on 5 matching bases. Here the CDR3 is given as CASTRRSGGSNTEAFF. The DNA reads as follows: TGTGCCAGCACCCGACGGTCGGGGGGTTCAAACACTGAAGCTTTCTTT.